These 12 T cell receptor beta chains came from one sample sequenced in a study of cytomegalovirus exposure and HLA in healthy donors (dated by TCRdb to 2017 to 2019). Libraries came from the immunoSEQ multiplex PCR assay. TCRdb carries this immuneACCESS record with in-frame sequences only. Its versions omit some clonotypes, under half of them owing to an unresolved V gene in the studies checked, with the rest unexplained. The sample includes a few hundred thousand clones, with roughly 84% observed a single time. Over 13% of the sample is in the top ten clones. The sample comprised PBMCs. The receptor set was obtained from a young woman in good health and CMV-seropositive.

The V gene is TRBV30, the J gene TRBJ2-7; 11 bases match TRBD2. This CDR3 comprises 14 residues. CDR1 and CDR2 from the germline V gene are GTSNPN and SVGIG (reference sequence). V gave up 4 bases and J gave up 7 bases; unmatched junction bases: 9. CDR3 amino acids: CAWKIAGGPGEQYF. CDR3 nucleotide sequence: TGTGCCTGGAAGATAGCGGGAGGGCCTGGAGAGCAGTACTTC.

This chain joins TRBV12-2 and TRBJ2-1; the tabulated D call, TRBD2, remains unverified against the DNA. TRBV12-2 is given as a pseudogene. This CDR3 is built from 15 residues. Here the CDR3 reads CASRFSGRYLNEQFF. The CDR3 nucleotides are TGTGCAAGTCGCTTTAGCGGGAGGTATTTGAATGAGCAGTTCTTC.

The chain has TRBV10-3 and TRBJ1-2, with a possible D match to TRBD1 (5 bases). Trimming removed 3 bases at V and 4 bases at J, with 9 bases between. CDR1 is ENHRY, CDR2 SYGVKD, per germline. The CDR3 sequence is 13 residues long. The CDR3 protein is CAISDGGVYGYTF. As DNA, the CDR3 is TGTGCCATCAGTGATGGAGGGGTCTATGGCTACACCTTC.

The chain carries TRBV28 and TRBJ2-7, with unresolved D. CDR1 is MDHEN and CDR2 is SYDVKM in the germline V gene. The CDR3 loop spans 12 amino acids. V shed 4 bases and J shed 3 bases, with 7 bases lying between them. CDR3 protein: CASSSPGYEQYF. The CDR3 nucleotides are TGTGCCAGCAGTTCACCCGGCTACGAGCAGTACTTC. The full variable domain, in which reference TRBV28 and TRBJ2-7 provide the parts outside the CDR3, is DVKVTQSSRYLVKRTGEKVFLECVQDMDHENMFWYRQDPGLGLRLIYFSYDVKMKEKGDIPEGYSVSREKKERFSLILESASTNQTSMYLCASSSPGYEQYFGPGTRLTVT.

This chain connects TRBV27 to TRBJ1-2; possibly TRBD1 for D (6 bases). V was clipped by 5 bases and J by 0 bases, with 13 bases between them. The CDR3 loop spans 15 amino acids. Germline assignment: CDR1 MNHEY and CDR2 SMNVEV (reference sequence). The CDR3 nucleotides are TGTGCCAGCAGTAGGGGGGACAACACTAACTATGGCTACACCTTC. Amino acids: CASSRGDNTNYGYTF.

This chain joins TRBV10-3 and TRBJ1-1, with 9 nucleotides matching TRBD1. Trimming took 4 bases from V and 2 from J; bases not matched to a gene: 5. In germline, CDR1 is ENHRY, CDR2 SYGVKD. The CDR3 is made up of 15 amino acids. The CDR3 protein is CAISVQGADNTEAFF. CDR3 in DNA: TGTGCCATCAGTGTACAGGGGGCAGATAACACTGAAGCTTTCTTT.

The V gene is TRBV11-2, the J gene TRBJ1-4, with 7 positions matching TRBD1. The CDR3 has 15 residues. In germline, CDR1 is SGHAT, CDR2 FQNNGV. V was clipped by 5 bases and J by 3 bases; unmatched bases: 6. The CDR3 spells CASSIFRGSNEKLFF. The CDR3 bases are TGTGCCAGCAGCATATTCAGGGGGTCTAATGAAAAACTGTTTTTT.

The chain couples TRBV28 to TRBJ2-7; D call uncertain. Per the germline V gene, CDR1 is MDHEN and CDR2 is SYDVKM. The length of the CDR3 is 13 residues. V shed 3 bases and J shed 3 bases, with 9 bases lying between them. The chain's CDR3 is CASSLGSNYEQYF. The CDR3 DNA reads TGTGCCAGCAGTTTGGGGTCTAACTACGAGCAGTACTTC.

The chain carries TRBV6-5 and TRBJ2-3; no clear D. The V and J ends lost 2 bases and 6 bases respectively, with 9 bases between them. Germline V gives CDR1 MNHEY, CDR2 SVGAGI. This CDR3 region has 13 residues. In nucleotides, the CDR3 is TGTGCCAGCAGTTACGTTCCCAGGGATACGCAGTATTTT. Its protein product is CASSYVPRDTQYF.

This clone was seen only a few times. V usage is TRBV30 and J usage is TRBJ1-2, with a tentative D call TRBD1 (5 bases). This CDR3 comprises 16 residues. Germline V gene data show CDR1 as GTSNPN and CDR2 as SVGIG (reference sequence). Trimming left V 0 bases short and J 5 bases short, with 19 bases between. The DNA for the CDR3 is TGTGCCTGGAGTGTTTCTCTGTCGACAGACTCATATGGCTACACCTTC. Its translation is CAWSVSLSTDSYGYTF.

The chain has TRBV12-5 and TRBJ1-2; no reliable D call. This CDR3 comprises 14 residues. V lost 2 bases, J lost 6 bases, and 13 bases lay in between. Germline V CDR1 and CDR2: LGHNT, FRNRAP. The CDR3 DNA reads TGTGCTAGTGGTTTGACAACGGCCCCTAATGGCTACACCTTC. Translation: CASGLTTAPNGYTF. The complete variable domain, with remaining parts taken from reference TRBV12-5 and TRBJ1-2, reads DARVTQTPRHKVTEMGQEVTMRCQPILGHNTVFWYRQTMMQGLELLAYFRNRAPLDDSGMPKDRFSAEMPDATLATLKIQPSEPRDSAVYFCASGLTTAPNGYTFGSGTRLTVV.

The chain carries TRBV11-3 and TRBJ2-1; no definite D call. The V end was cut by 6 bases, the J end by 4 bases, with 7 bases between. The CDR3 totals 12 residues. The germline V gene has CDR1 SGHNT and CDR2 YENEEA. For the CDR3, the DNA is TGTGCCAGCAGGGCCGAGTACAATGAGCAGTTCTTC. Protein product: CASRAEYNEQFF.